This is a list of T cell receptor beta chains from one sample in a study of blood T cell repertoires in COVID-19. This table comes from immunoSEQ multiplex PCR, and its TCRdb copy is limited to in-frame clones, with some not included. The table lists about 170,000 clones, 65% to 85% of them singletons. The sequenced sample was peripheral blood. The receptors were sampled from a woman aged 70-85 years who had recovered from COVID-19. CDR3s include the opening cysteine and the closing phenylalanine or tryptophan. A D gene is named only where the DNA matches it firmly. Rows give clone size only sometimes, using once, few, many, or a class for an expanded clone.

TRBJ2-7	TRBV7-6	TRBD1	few	CASSPGTDPSTYEQYF	TGTGCCAGCAGCCCCGGGACAGACCCCTCGACCTACGAGCAGTACTTC
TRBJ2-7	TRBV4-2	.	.	CASSQRQQVQTYEQYF	TGTGCCAGCAGCCAGCGACAGCAAGTACAGACCTACGAGCAGTACTTC
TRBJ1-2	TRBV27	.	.	CASSFGATYGYTF	TGTGCCAGCAGTTTTGGGGCCACCTATGGCTACACCTTC
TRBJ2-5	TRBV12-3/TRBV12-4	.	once	CASSLAYQETQYF	TGTGCCAGCAGTTTGGCCTACCAAGAGACCCAGTACTTC
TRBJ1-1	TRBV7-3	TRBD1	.	CASSPRGTENTEAFF	TGTGCCAGCAGCCCCCGCGGGACAGAGAACACTGAAGCTTTCTTT
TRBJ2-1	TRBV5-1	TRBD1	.	CASSTTGTGSYNEQFF	TGCGCCAGCAGCACGACCGGGACAGGGTCCTACAATGAGCAGTTCTTC
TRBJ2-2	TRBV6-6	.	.	CASSYVGPANTGELFF	TGTGCCAGCAGTTACGTGGGGCCCGCGAACACCGGGGAGCTGTTTTTT
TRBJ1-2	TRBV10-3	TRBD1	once	CAISESGQGGDGYTF	TGTGCCATCAGTGAGTCTGGACAGGGTGGGGATGGCTACACCTTC
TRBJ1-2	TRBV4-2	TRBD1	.	CASSPTGQGEGYGYTF	TGTGCCAGCAGCCCTACAGGACAGGGCGAAGGCTATGGCTACACCTTC
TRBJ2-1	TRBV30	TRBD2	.	CAWSVRRLAGAGAYNEQFF	TGTGCCTGGAGTGTACGTCGGCTAGCGGGAGCGGGGGCCTACAATGAGCAGTTCTTC
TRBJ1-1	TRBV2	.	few	CASRGPAGGTEAFF	TGTGCCAGCAGGGGCCCCGCGGGGGGCACTGAAGCTTTCTTT
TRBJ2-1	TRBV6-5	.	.	CASNPDSTPYNEQFF	TGTGCCAGCAACCCCGACTCTACACCCTACAATGAGCAGTTCTTC
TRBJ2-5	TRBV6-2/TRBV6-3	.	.	CASSSDSQETQYF	TGTGCCAGCAGTTCCGACTCTCAAGAGACTCAGTACTTC
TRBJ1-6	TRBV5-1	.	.	CASSLMPSNSPLHF	TGCGCCAGCAGCTTGATGCCCAGTAATTCACCCCTCCACTTT
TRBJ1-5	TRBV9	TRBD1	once	CASNQGGRNQPQHF	TGTGCCAGCAACCAGGGGGGTCGCAATCAGCCCCAGCATTTT
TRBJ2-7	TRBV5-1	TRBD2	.	CASSPGTSGSGEQYF	TGCGCCAGCAGCCCGGGGACTAGCGGGAGTGGCGAGCAGTACTTC
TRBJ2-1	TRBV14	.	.	CASSIGQGYNEQFF	TGTGCCAGCAGCATCGGGCAGGGTTACAATGAGCAGTTCTTC
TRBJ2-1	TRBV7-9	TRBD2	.	CASSLSLAGAYNEQFF	TGTGCCAGCAGCTTATCCTTAGCGGGAGCCTACAATGAGCAGTTCTTC
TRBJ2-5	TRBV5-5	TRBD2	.	CASSTRLAGGMETQYF	TGTGCCAGCAGCACCCGACTAGCGGGGGGCATGGAGACCCAGTACTTC
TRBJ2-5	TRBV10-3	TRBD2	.	CAIRQGLQETQYF	TGTGCCATCAGGCAGGGACTACAAGAGACCCAGTACTTC
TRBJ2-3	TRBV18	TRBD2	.	CASSPVAGPTDTQYF	TGTGCCAGCTCACCGGTAGCGGGCCCCACAGATACGCAGTATTTT
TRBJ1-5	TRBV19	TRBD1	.	CASTKGAPSNQPQHF	TGTGCCAGTACCAAGGGGGCACCTAGCAATCAGCCCCAGCATTTT
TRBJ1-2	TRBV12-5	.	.	CASSFAGRGYTF	TGTGCTAGTTCTTTTGCAGGTAGGGGCTACACCTTC
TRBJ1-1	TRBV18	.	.	CASSPLGDTEAFF	TGTGCCAGCTCACCACTGGGCGACACTGAAGCTTTCTTT
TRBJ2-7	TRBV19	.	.	CASRRSGSYEQYF	TGTGCCAGTAGGAGGAGTGGTTCCTACGAGCAGTACTTC
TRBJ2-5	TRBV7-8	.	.	CASSVTQVPQETQYF	TGTGCCAGCAGCGTTACACAGGTCCCCCAAGAGACCCAGTACTTC
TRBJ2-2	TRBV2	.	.	CASVGAPNTGELFF	TGTGCCAGCGTCGGAGCCCCGAACACCGGGGAGCTGTTTTTT
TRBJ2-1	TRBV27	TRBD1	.	CASSQDRDLYNEQFF	TGTGCCAGCAGTCAAGACAGGGACCTCTACAATGAGCAGTTCTTC
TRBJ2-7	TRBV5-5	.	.	CASSLLYGQLAYEQYF	TGTGCCAGCAGCTTGTTGTACGGACAGTTAGCCTACGAGCAGTACTTC
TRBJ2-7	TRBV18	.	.	CASSPGTPYYEQYF	TGTGCCAGCTCACCGGGGACACCTTACTACGAGCAGTACTTC
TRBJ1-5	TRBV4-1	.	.	CASSRPGSNQPQHF	TGCGCCAGCAGCCGCCCCGGGTCCAATCAGCCCCAGCATTTT
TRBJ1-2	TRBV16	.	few	CASSLSGGYGYTF	TGTGCCAGCAGCCTCTCTGGGGGGTATGGCTACACCTTC
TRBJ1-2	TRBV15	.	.	CATSRVARNSGYTF	TGTGCCACCAGCAGAGTTGCACGAAACTCTGGCTACACCTTC
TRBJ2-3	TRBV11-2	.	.	CASRPVGDTQYF	TGTGCCAGCAGGCCGGTCGGGGATACGCAGTATTTT
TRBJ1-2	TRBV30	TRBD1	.	CACQTGDGYTF	TGTGCCTGCCAGACAGGGGATGGCTACACCTTC
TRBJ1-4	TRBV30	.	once	CAWRGLAATNEKLFF	TGTGCCTGGAGGGGTCTGGCGGCAACTAATGAAAAACTGTTTTTT
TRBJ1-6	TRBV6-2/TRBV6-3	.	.	CASSPRSENSPLHF	TGTGCCAGCAGCCCCCGGTCTGAAAATTCACCCCTCCACTTT
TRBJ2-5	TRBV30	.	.	CAWSGQFRETQYF	TGTGCCTGGAGTGGCCAATTCCGGGAGACCCAGTACTTC
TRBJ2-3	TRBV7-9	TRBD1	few	CASSETGRTDTQYF	TGTGCCAGCAGCGAGACAGGGCGCACAGATACGCAGTATTTT
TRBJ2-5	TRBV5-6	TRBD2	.	CASSLGAGRETQYF	TGTGCCAGCAGCTTGGGAGCGGGAAGAGAGACCCAGTACTTC
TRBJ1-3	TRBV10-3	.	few	CAISESYSGSSGNTIYF	TGTGCCATCAGTGAGTCCTATTCAGGGTCCTCTGGAAACACCATATATTTT
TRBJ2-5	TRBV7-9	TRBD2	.	CASSFGAGGAQYF	TGTGCCAGCAGCTTCGGGGCCGGGGGGGCCCAGTACTTC
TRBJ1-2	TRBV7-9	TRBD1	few	CASSPRDRGNYGYTF	TGTGCCAGCAGCCCCAGGGACAGGGGAAACTATGGCTACACCTTC
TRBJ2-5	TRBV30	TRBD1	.	CAWRYPGQGRETQYF	TGTGCCTGGAGATACCCGGGACAGGGGAGGGAGACCCAGTACTTC
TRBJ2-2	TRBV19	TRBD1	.	CAIKDRGGDTGELFF	TGTGCCATCAAGGACAGGGGGGGCGACACCGGGGAGCTGTTTTTT
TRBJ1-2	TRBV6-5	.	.	CASSPRADYGYTF	TGTGCCAGCAGTCCCAGGGCGGACTATGGCTACACCTTC
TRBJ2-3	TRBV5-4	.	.	CASTPDSTTDTQYF	TGTGCCAGCACCCCGGACTCAACCACAGATACGCAGTATTTT
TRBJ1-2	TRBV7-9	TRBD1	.	CASSPIPGQGGGYTF	TGTGCCAGCAGCCCCATACCGGGACAGGGTGGAGGCTACACCTTC
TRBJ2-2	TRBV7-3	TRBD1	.	CASSTQGTAGELFF	TGTGCCAGCAGCACCCAAGGGACAGCCGGGGAGCTGTTTTTT
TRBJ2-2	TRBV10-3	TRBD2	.	CAIRGTSANTGELFF	TGTGCCATCAGGGGGACTAGCGCGAACACCGGGGAGCTGTTTTTT
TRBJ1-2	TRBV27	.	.	CASSLHWSGQNYGYTF	TGTGCCAGCAGTTTACATTGGTCTGGGCAAAACTATGGCTACACCTTC
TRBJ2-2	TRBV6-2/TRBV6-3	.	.	CASSTASGELFF	TGTGCCAGCAGTACCGCTAGCGGGGAGCTGTTTTTT
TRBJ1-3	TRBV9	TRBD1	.	CASSSRTGGQPGNTIYF	TGTGCCAGCAGCTCCCGGACAGGGGGCCAACCTGGAAACACCATATATTTT